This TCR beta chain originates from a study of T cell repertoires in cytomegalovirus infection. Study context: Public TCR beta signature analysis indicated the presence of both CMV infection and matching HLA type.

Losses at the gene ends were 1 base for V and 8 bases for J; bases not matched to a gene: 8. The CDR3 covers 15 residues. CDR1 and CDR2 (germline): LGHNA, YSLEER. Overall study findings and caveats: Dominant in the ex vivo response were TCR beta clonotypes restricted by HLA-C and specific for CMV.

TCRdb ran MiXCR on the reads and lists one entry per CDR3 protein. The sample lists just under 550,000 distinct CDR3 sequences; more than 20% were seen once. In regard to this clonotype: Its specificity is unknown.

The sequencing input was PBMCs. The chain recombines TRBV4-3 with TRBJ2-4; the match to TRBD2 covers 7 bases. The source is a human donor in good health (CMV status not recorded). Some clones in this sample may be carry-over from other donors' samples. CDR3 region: CASSQAWEGIDIQYF. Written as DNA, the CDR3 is TGCGCCAGCAGCCAAGCGTGGGAGGGCATCGACATTCAGTACTTC.